This T cell receptor beta chain was captured by sequencing in a study of blood T cell repertoires in COVID-19. The V end lost 2 bases, the J end lost 6 bases, and 8 bases lay between the germline ends. The CDR3 runs 13 residues. Germline CDR1 is LNHDA and CDR2 is SQIVND (reference sequence). Produced via immunoSEQ multiplex PCR; TCRdb's table is partial and in-frame only. The sample records approximately 280,000 clones, around nine tenths being singletons. Resolution of symptoms, clearance, or two negative PCRs was present in recovered Cohort 3 donors. This clone was detected only a few times. The clonotype comes from a young woman who had recovered from COVID-19. Sequences were obtained from PBMCs or T cells enriched from blood (not recorded which). The chain employs TRBV19 and TRBJ1-5; D is possibly TRBD1 (6 bases). As DNA, the CDR3 is TGTGCCAGTAGTATACAGGGGATTCAGCCCCAGCATTTT. It specifies CASSIQGIQPQHF.